Given below is one T cell receptor (beta chain) in context. PCR involved 60 Vbeta and 13 Jbeta primers. Here immunoSEQ multiplex PCR was the method, and the copy in TCRdb shows in-frame clones only, minus some. Of over 100,000 clones listed, 76% are singletons. The data are from a study of cytomegalovirus exposure and HLA in healthy donors. CDR1 is MNHNS and CDR2 is SASEGT in the germline V gene. The junction had 9 bases not matched to a gene; V was cut back by 2 bases and J by 6 bases. CDR3 length: 16 residues. Material: PBMCs. This TCR was recovered from a woman aged 18-35 years in good health and CMV-seropositive. V usage is TRBV6-1 and J usage is TRBJ2-1; 8 nucleotides match TRBD1. The CDR3 DNA reads TGTGCCAGCAGTGAATTCCGGGACAGGAGGCTCAATGAGCAGTTCTTC. It translates to CASSEFRDRRLNEQFF.